Shown below are 32 T cell receptor beta chains from a single sample sequenced in a study of blood T cell repertoires in COVID-19. TCRdb's copy holds only in-frame clones and misses some; the assay was immunoSEQ multiplex PCR. Of approximately 330,000 clones listed, roughly 87% are singletons. The specimen sequenced was peripheral blood. Receptor source: a man younger than 45 with COVID-19, enrolled during active disease.

The rearrangement joins TRBV7-6 to TRBJ1-2; TRBD1 aligns across 10 bases. Germline V lookup: CDR1 SGHVS, CDR2 FNYEAQ. The CDR3 runs 16 residues. V lost 3 bases to trimming and J lost 5 bases; unmatched junction nucleotides: 9. The CDR3 protein is CASSLQGTGVGYGYTF. CDR3 nucleotides: TGTGCCAGCAGCTTGCAGGGGACAGGGGTTGGGTATGGCTACACCTTC.

V gene TRBV5-6 combines with J gene TRBJ1-2; 9 positions match TRBD1. The V gene's germline CDR1 is SGHDT and CDR2 YYEEEE. Trimming removed 4 bases from V and 3 bases from J; junction bases left unmatched: 4. This CDR3 is 14 amino acids long. The CDR3 region has the DNA TGTGCCAGCAGCAAGGACAGGGGTTACTATGGCTACACCTTC. It encodes CASSKDRGYYGYTF.

This chain connects TRBV11-2 to TRBJ1-4, with D uncertain. This CDR3 has 15 amino acids. V was cut by 3 bases and J by 6 bases, with 14 bases left in between. The germline V gene has CDR1 SGHAT and CDR2 FQNNGV. CDR3: CASSFWTEGHEKLFF. CDR3 bases: TGTGCCAGCAGCTTCTGGACTGAGGGCCATGAAAAACTGTTTTTT. Drawing the rest from reference TRBV11-2 and TRBJ1-4, the complete variable domain is EAGVAQSPRYKIIEKRQSVAFWCNPISGHATLYWYQQILGQGPKLLIQFQNNGVVDDSQLPKDRFSAERLKGVDSTLKIQPAKLEDSAVYLCASSFWTEGHEKLFFGSGTQLSVL.

The rearrangement links TRBV6-5 to TRBJ2-7; D possibly corresponds to TRBD1 (6 bases). The germline V and J ends were trimmed by 5 bases and 0 bases, with 11 bases remaining between them. CDR3 size: 14 residues. Germline V CDR1 and CDR2: MNHEY, SVGAGI. The CDR3 is CASSPRQDSYEQYF. The CDR3 bases are TGTGCCAGCAGTCCACGACAGGACTCCTACGAGCAGTACTTC.

The chain couples TRBV28 to TRBJ2-7; 12 nucleotides line up with TRBD2. After removal of 6 bases from V and 0 bases from J, the junction contained 3 bases not matched to a gene. In germline, CDR1 is MDHEN, CDR2 SYDVKM. This CDR3 spans 15 amino acids. The CDR3 bases are TGTGCCAGCAGGCCTAGCGGGAGGGCCTCCTACGAGCAGTACTTC. This gives the protein CASRPSGRASYEQYF.

The genes are TRBV6-6 and TRBJ2-1, with D perhaps TRBD1 (5 bases). V lost 6 bases, J lost 3 bases, and 18 bases lay in between. Germline values: CDR1 MNHNY, CDR2 SVGAGI (reference sequence). CDR3 length: 16 amino acids. The CDR3 DNA is TGTGCCAGCAGCTTCTCCAGGGTACATTACTACAATGAGCAGTTCTTC. Protein sequence: CASSFSRVHYYNEQFF.

The chain combines TRBV12-2 with TRBJ2-1; TRBD2, the table's D call, was not compared with the DNA. TRBV12-2 is a listed pseudogene. This CDR3 region has 19 residues. The CDR3 reads CASRLVNLAGGQTGNEQFF. In nucleotides, the CDR3 is TGTGCAAGTCGCTTAGTGAACCTAGCGGGGGGGCAGACTGGCAATGAGCAGTTCTTC.

The V gene is TRBV6-5, the J gene TRBJ1-3, with 7 positions matching TRBD1. This CDR3 region has 15 residues. Germline V gene lookup returns CDR1 MNHEY and CDR2 SVGAGI. With V trimmed by 6 bases and J by 0 bases, 5 bases remained unmatched. The CDR3 region is CASRRQGISGNTIYF. The CDR3 region has the DNA TGTGCCAGCAGAAGACAGGGCATCTCTGGAAACACCATATATTTT.

The chain couples TRBV19 to TRBJ2-2, with 7 bases that match TRBD2. This CDR3 contains 16 residues. CDR1 LNHDA and CDR2 SQIVND come from the germline V gene (reference sequence). The J segment lost 7 bases and the V segment lost 6 bases, leaving 14 bases of the junction unmatched. The CDR3 nucleotides are TGTGCCAGTAGGCCTCTCTTTAAGGGCGGGAGCGGGGAGCTGTTTTTT. Translation: CASRPLFKGGSGELFF.

This clone was seen more than once but under ten times. Distinct nucleotide sequences in the sample also encode this CDR3. This sequence joins TRBV7-2 and TRBJ2-7; 10 bases align to TRBD2. The germline V gene has CDR1 SGHTA and CDR2 FQGNSA. Germline trimming cut 5 bases from V and 0 bases from J; bases unmatched to any gene: 1. The CDR3 has 14 residues. The CDR3: CASSPSGSSYEQYF. The CDR3 nucleotides are TGTGCCAGCAGCCCTAGCGGGAGCTCCTACGAGCAGTACTTC.

The V and J genes are TRBV5-1 and TRBJ2-2; D is uncertain. The CDR3 runs 16 residues. Germline CDR1 is SGHRS and CDR2 is YFSETQ. V lost 3 bases to trimming and J lost 7 bases, with 19 bases between them. CDR3 loop: CASSSQMVGSGGELFF. Here the CDR3 DNA reads TGCGCCAGCAGCTCCCAGATGGTGGGTTCGGGCGGGGAGCTGTTTTTT.

This clone came up once. The CDR3 loop is CASSLTSGGSDTQYF. The CDR3 coding sequence is TGTGCCAGCAGCTTAACTAGCGGGGGTTCAGATACGCAGTATTTT. The chain recombines TRBV7-2 with TRBJ2-3; TRBD2 matches at 11 bases. The CDR3 runs 15 residues. V shed 2 bases and J 4 bases; nucleotides not matched to a gene: 2. Germline V lookup: CDR1 SGHTA, CDR2 FQGNSA.

The chain links TRBV29-1 to TRBJ2-3; 9 bases line up with TRBD1. Germline-derived CDR1 and CDR2 are SQVTM and ANQGSEA. The CDR3 runs to 15 residues. The V and J ends lost 5 bases and 2 bases, in that order; junction bases with no gene match: 8. The CDR3 DNA sequence: TGCAGCGTTCGGTCCGGGACAGGGCCCACAGATACGCAGTATTTT. It codes for CSVRSGTGPTDTQYF.

The J gene is TRBJ2-3, the V gene TRBV9; TRBD2 matches at 14 bases. The V segment lost 3 bases and the J segment 5 bases; nucleotides outside the gene matches: 5. CDR1 is SGDLS, CDR2 YYNGEE, per germline. CDR3 length: 16 amino acids. The CDR3 loop reads CASSASGTSGGDTQYF. The CDR3 DNA reads TGTGCCAGCAGCGCATCCGGGACTAGCGGGGGAGATACGCAGTATTTT.

The chain joins TRBV2 to TRBJ2-7; TRBD1 agrees at 8 bases. The CDR3 spans 14 residues. Unmatched junction bases numbered 13, after V lost 6 bases and J lost 9 bases. CDR1 and CDR2 from the germline V gene are SNHLY and FYNNEI. The CDR3: CASSRTGSAHVQYF. CDR3 bases: TGTGCCAGCAGCCGGACAGGGAGTGCTCATGTGCAGTACTTC. The variable domain in full, with the rest retrieved from reference TRBV2 and TRBJ2-7, is EPEVTQTPSHQVTQMGQEVILRCVPISNHLYFYWYRQILGQKVEFLVSFYNNEISEKSEIFDDQFSVERPDGSNFTLKIRSTKLEDSAMYFCASSRTGSAHVQYFGPGTRLTVT.

This chain links TRBV9 with TRBJ2-1; 12 bases line up with TRBD2. The V and J ends lost 3 bases and 4 bases, in that order; junction bases with no gene match: 2. This CDR3 comprises 15 residues. Germline V lookup: CDR1 SGDLS, CDR2 YYNGEE. CDR3 residues: CASSGLAGVYNEQFF. The CDR3 DNA reads TGTGCCAGCAGCGGACTAGCGGGGGTTTACAATGAGCAGTTCTTC.

The chain combines TRBV11-2 with TRBJ2-7, with 9 nucleotides matching TRBD1. This CDR3 has 14 residues. The J segment lost 6 bases and the V segment lost 7 bases, leaving 10 bases of the junction unmatched. Germline V CDR1 and CDR2: SGHAT, FQNNGV. CDR3 sequence (DNA): TGTGCCAGCACCACCGGGACAGGGTTTAGCGAGCAGTACTTC. Its protein is CASTTGTGFSEQYF.

This clone was seen a single time. This chain links TRBV28 with TRBJ2-7, with D hard to call. The length of the CDR3 is 12 residues. The V and J ends lost 4 bases and 6 bases respectively, with 10 bases between them. CDR1 and CDR2 (germline): MDHEN, SYDVKM. The CDR3 loop is CASSSLVCEQYF. The DNA for the CDR3 is TGTGCCAGCAGTTCCCTTGTTTGCGAGCAGTACTTC.

V usage is TRBV4-2 and J usage is TRBJ1-1; D uncertain. Per the germline V gene, CDR1 is LGHNA and CDR2 is YNFKEQ. Trimming pared 0 bases from V and 0 bases from J, leaving 8 bases between. CDR3 length: 15 amino acids. The CDR3 nucleotides are TGTGCCAGCAGCCAAGATCCCAGTTTGAACACTGAAGCTTTCTTT. Translating it yields CASSQDPSLNTEAFF.

In this sample, this clone turned up a few times. The genes are TRBV19 and TRBJ1-5; tentative D call: TRBD1 (6 bases). This CDR3 comprises 15 residues. From germline, CDR1 is LNHDA and CDR2 SQIVND (reference sequence). V was clipped by 6 bases and J by 2 bases, with 14 bases between them. The CDR3 DNA sequence: TGTGCCAGTAGAAAAACAGGGTATCGCAATCAGCCCCAGCATTTT. Protein: CASRKTGYRNQPQHF. Variable domain in full (rest from reference TRBV19 and TRBJ1-5): DGGITQSPKYLFRKEGQNVTLSCEQNLNHDAMYWYRQDPGQGLRLIYYSQIVNDFQKGDIAEGYSVSREKKESFPLTVTSAQKNPTAFYLCASRKTGYRNQPQHFGDGTRLSIL.

Concerning this clone: The identical CDR3 is also encoded by other nucleotide sequences in the sample. The chain carries TRBV19 and TRBJ1-6, with D hard to call. The ends were cut back, 7 bases at V and 3 bases at J, with 10 bases in the middle. This CDR3 is 14 amino acids long. CDR1 and CDR2 (germline): LNHDA, SQIVND (reference sequence). CDR3 nucleotides: TGTGCCAGTACCCCACGGGACTATAATTCACCCCTCCACTTT. As protein: CASTPRDYNSPLHF.

V and J are TRBV28 and TRBJ2-5, with 9 bases fitting TRBD1. The CDR3 loop spans 16 amino acids. Trimming took 5 bases from V and 2 from J; bases not matched to a gene: 9. Germline V gene lookup returns CDR1 MDHEN and CDR2 SYDVKM. The CDR3 DNA reads TGTGCCAGCAGTCCACCTGACAGGGGGGTTCAAGAGACCCAGTACTTC. Amino acid sequence: CASSPPDRGVQETQYF.

This sequence joins TRBV10-3 and TRBJ2-5; a possible D gene is TRBD1 (6 bases). CDR1 and CDR2 (germline): ENHRY, SYGVKD. The CDR3 runs 13 residues. Trimming left V 6 bases short and J 5 bases short, with 13 bases between. The CDR3 sequence is CAIRSVGAETQYF. The CDR3, as DNA: TGTGCCATCAGGTCGGTGGGGGCGGAGACCCAGTACTTC.

The rearrangement links TRBV7-2 to TRBJ1-2; D remains unclear. Trimming cost V 5 bases and J 0 bases, with 16 bases left between them. Looked up from germline, CDR1 is SGHTA and CDR2 is FQGNSA. The length of the CDR3 is 16 residues. The CDR3 protein is CASSPGRGSPNYGYTF. DNA for the CDR3: TGTGCCAGCAGCCCCGGTCGGGGTTCGCCTAACTATGGCTACACCTTC.

The gene calls are TRBV2 and TRBJ1-1; 10 nucleotides match TRBD1. V lost 3 bases to trimming and J lost 4 bases; unmatched junction nucleotides: 8. The CDR3 is made up of 16 amino acids. Germline lookup yields CDR1 SNHLY and CDR2 FYNNEI. The CDR3 is CASSDLGTGAATEAFF. The CDR3 DNA follows: TGTGCCAGCAGTGACCTCGGGACAGGGGCGGCCACTGAAGCTTTCTTT.

The chain employs TRBV27 and TRBJ2-1; 7 bases line up with TRBD2. Germline V lookup: CDR1 MNHEY, CDR2 SMNVEV (reference sequence). The CDR3 covers 15 residues. After removal of 3 bases from V and 6 bases from J, the junction contained 8 bases not matched to a gene. CDR3 residues: CASSFLGGGPNEQFF. CDR3 coding DNA: TGTGCCAGCAGTTTTTTGGGGGGAGGGCCCAATGAGCAGTTCTTC.

CDR3 nucleotide sequence: TGTGCCAGCAGTTACGGAGGGACCCAGTACTTC. Translating gives CASSYGGTQYF. V is TRBV6-2 or TRBV6-3 and J is TRBJ2-5; possible D gene TRBD2, 5 bases. V was trimmed by 2 bases and J by 7 bases, leaving 5 bases between them. This CDR3 has 11 amino acids. Germline-derived CDR1 and CDR2 are MNHEY and SVGEGT.

The genes are TRBV30 and TRBJ2-7; TRBD1 agrees at 7 bases. Trimming at V came to 4 bases and at J to 3 bases, leaving 6 bases not matched to a gene. Germline V CDR1 and CDR2: GTSNPN, SVGIG (reference sequence). There are 13 residues in the CDR3. CDR3 sequence: CAWTGTVFYEQYF. CDR3 sequence (DNA): TGTGCCTGGACCGGGACAGTATTCTACGAGCAGTACTTC.

The V gene is TRBV30, the J gene TRBJ1-1; no firm D call. The CDR3 runs to 14 residues. Germline V gene lookup returns CDR1 GTSNPN and CDR2 SVGIG (reference sequence). Trimming took 1 base from V and 5 from J, leaving 14 bases between them. As DNA, the CDR3 is TGTGCCTGGAGTGAGGACTTAATGAGGACTGAAGCTTTCTTT. Translation gives CAWSEDLMRTEAFF.

This clone was seen just once. The rearrangement uses TRBV15 and TRBJ2-5; TRBD2 might be the D (6 bases). Germline V gene data show CDR1 as LNHNV and CDR2 as YYDKDF (reference sequence). The CDR3 has 14 amino acids. Deletions cut 3 bases from V and 5 bases from J, with 13 bases between. The CDR3 DNA is TGTGCCACCAGCAGGGGAGGCCAGGAGGAGACCCAGTACTTC. This sequence encodes CATSRGGQEETQYF. Complete variable domain (other parts from reference TRBV15 and TRBJ2-5): DAMVIQNPRYQVTQFGKPVTLSCSQTLNHNVMYWYQQKSSQAPKLLFHYYDKDFNNEADTPDNFQSRRPNTSFCFLDIRSPGLGDTAMYLCATSRGGQEETQYFGPGTRLLVL.

The chain uses TRBV6-1 and TRBJ2-4; 7 nucleotides match TRBD1. The CDR3 has 19 amino acids. J lost 0 bases, V lost 0 bases, and 11 bases had no gene match. Germline lookup yields CDR1 MNHNS and CDR2 SASEGT. The CDR3, as DNA: TGTGCCAGCAGTGAAGCTCTCGGGACAGTCGGTTTAGCCAAAAACATTCAGTACTTC. It is translated as CASSEALGTVGLAKNIQYF.

This clone was seen a single time. The CDR3 loop is CASSYLSGQATYEQYF. DNA of the CDR3: TGTGCCAGCAGTTACTTATCTGGACAGGCCACCTACGAGCAGTACTTC. The chain couples TRBV6-5 to TRBJ2-7, with 7 bases aligning to TRBD1. Germline CDR1 is MNHEY and CDR2 is SVGAGI. V dropped 1 base and J dropped 2; count of bases not matched to a gene: 8. The CDR3 covers 16 residues.